The 9 T cell receptor beta chains given below trace back to one sample, sequenced in a study of cytomegalovirus exposure and HLA in healthy donors. PCR amplification relied on 60 Vbeta primers (plus 13 Jbeta primers). Profiled with immunoSEQ multiplex PCR; TCRdb holds only in-frame clones, not every one. The sample lists roughly 81,000 clones, over 75% occurring once. The sample consisted of PBMCs. All receptors come from a boy aged 5-17 years in good health and CMV-seronegative.

The chain is built from TRBV10-3 and TRBJ1-5; D is ambiguous. In germline, CDR1 is ENHRY, CDR2 SYGVKD. Between the trimmed V and J ends, which lost 4 bases and 6 bases, there was a span of 10 bases. This CDR3 spans 13 amino acids. In DNA form, the CDR3 reads TGTGCCATCAGTGCGGAGTTCGGTCAGCCCCAGCATTTT. Protein product: CAISAEFGQPQHF.

This chain joins TRBV30 and TRBJ1-5; no reliable D call. V was cut by 2 bases and J by 0 bases, with 5 bases left in between. Germline loops: CDR1 GTSNPN, CDR2 SVGIG (reference sequence). The CDR3 consists of 13 residues. CDR3 nucleotides: TGTGCCTGGAGTCGGGATAGCAATCAGCCCCAGCATTTT. Translating gives CAWSRDSNQPQHF.

This chain links TRBV2 with TRBJ2-5; TRBD2 agrees at 13 bases. The germline V gene has CDR1 SNHLY and CDR2 FYNNEI. V lost 8 bases and J lost 5; bases outside the gene matches: 20. The length of the CDR3 is 19 residues. The CDR3 here is CASPDPGLAGPGDRETQYF. CDR3 coding DNA: TGTGCCAGCCCGGATCCGGGACTAGCGGGGCCGGGGGACAGGGAGACCCAGTACTTC.

Here the CDR3 DNA reads TGTGCCTGGAGTAAAGGGGGGGGGAGAGCTTTCTTT. Translated, it gives CAWSKGGGRAFF. The J gene is TRBJ1-1, the V gene TRBV30; tentatively, D is TRBD1 (6 bases). The CDR3 is 12 amino acids. The V gene's germline CDR1 is GTSNPN and CDR2 SVGIG (reference sequence). Between the trimmed V and J ends, which lost 2 bases and 10 bases, there was a span of 14 bases.

The chain links TRBV5-6 to TRBJ1-5; the D gene is possibly TRBD1 (6 bases). Trimming shortened V by 5 bases and J by 4 bases, and 13 bases separated the two germline ends. This CDR3 comprises 14 residues. Germline V gene data show CDR1 as SGHDT and CDR2 as YYEEEE. CDR3 loop: CASSYWGPNQPQHF. The CDR3 bases are TGTGCCAGCAGTTACTGGGGGCCGAATCAGCCCCAGCATTTT.

This clone came up a few times. V gene TRBV5-4 combines with J gene TRBJ2-6; D ambiguous. The V gene lost 3 bases and the J gene lost 4 bases, with 8 bases spanning the gap. Looked up from germline, CDR1 is SGHNT and CDR2 is YYREEE (reference sequence). The CDR3 sequence is 14 residues long. The CDR3 spells CASSSQAGANVLTF. The DNA of the CDR3 is TGTGCCAGCAGCTCCCAGGCGGGGGCCAACGTCCTGACTTTC.

The V call is TRBV7-8, the J call TRBJ1-6, with D tentatively TRBD1 (5 bases). Germline-derived CDR1 and CDR2 are SGHVS and FQNEAQ. This CDR3 spans 16 amino acids. The ends were cut back, 6 bases at V and 7 bases at J, with 19 bases in the middle. The CDR3: CASRSYQGGNNSPLHF. CDR3 DNA sequence: TGTGCCAGCAGATCATACCAGGGCGGTAACAATTCACCCCTCCACTTT.

CDR3 region: CASSPGTSGPYNEQFF. The CDR3 DNA sequence: TGTGCCAGCAGCCCCGGGACTAGCGGACCCTACAATGAGCAGTTCTTC. This chain connects TRBV5-8 to TRBJ2-1; 11 positions match TRBD2. With V trimmed by 4 bases and J by 2 bases, 5 bases remained unmatched. Germline CDR1 and CDR2: SGHTS and YDEGEE. The CDR3 runs 16 residues. The full variable domain, in which reference TRBV5-8 and TRBJ2-1 provide the parts outside the CDR3, is EAGVTQSPTHLIKTRGQQATLRCSPISGHTSVYWYQQALGLGLQFLLWYDEGEERNRGNFPPRFSGRQFPNYSSELNVNALELEDSALYLCASSPGTSGPYNEQFFGPGTRLTVL.

The chain combines TRBV6-5 with TRBJ1-2; TRBD1 matches at 7 bases. The CDR3 runs 13 residues. Trimming took 5 bases from V and 4 from J; bases not matched to a gene: 4. The germline V gene has CDR1 MNHEY and CDR2 SVGAGI. CDR3 in amino acids: CASSKTGLYGYTF. The DNA of the CDR3 is TGTGCCAGCAGTAAGACAGGGCTCTATGGCTACACCTTC.